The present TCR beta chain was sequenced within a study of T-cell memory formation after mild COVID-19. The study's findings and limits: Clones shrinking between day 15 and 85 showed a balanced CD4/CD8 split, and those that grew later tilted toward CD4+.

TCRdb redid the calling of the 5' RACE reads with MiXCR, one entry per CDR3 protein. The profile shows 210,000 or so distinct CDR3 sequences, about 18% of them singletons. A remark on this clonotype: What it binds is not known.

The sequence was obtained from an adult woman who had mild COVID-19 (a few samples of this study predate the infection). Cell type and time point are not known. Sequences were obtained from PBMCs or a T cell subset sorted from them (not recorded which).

The CDR3 reads CASRPQGVDTEAFF. The DNA for the CDR3 is TGTGCCAGCAGGCCTCAGGGTGTAGATACTGAAGCTTTCTTT. This sequence joins TRBV6-5 and TRBJ1-1, with TRBD1 as a possible D gene (5 bases). The CDR3 extends over 14 amino acids. CDR1 and CDR2 (germline): MNHEY, SVGAGI. V lost 6 bases, J lost 5 bases, and 16 bases lay in between.